Only a few counts were recorded for the clone carrying this TCR beta chain. Original analysis: Amplification of reference gene primers was used by the study to estimate nucleated cell counts. The table came from immunoSEQ multiplex PCR; TCRdb's copy has only in-frame clones and leaves some out. Clone size and the V and J calls come from that table; the DNA yielded D and trimming. Among 150,000 to 200,000 clones listed, approximately 83% were seen once. Germline loops: CDR1 SGHRS, CDR2 YFSETQ. Trimming removed 0 bases from V and 6 bases from J, with 25 bases in between. The CDR3 runs to 19 residues. This entry comes from a study of blood T cell repertoires in COVID-19. The wider study: PBMCs, B-cell-depleted T cells, or T cells were the source of the cDNA or gDNA that made up the material.

The origin of this receptor is a man between 50 and 59 years old with active or convalescent COVID-19. What was sequenced was peripheral blood. The J gene is TRBJ1-5, the V gene TRBV5-1; the D gene is possibly TRBD1 (6 bases). The CDR3 sequence: CASSLGPSRGPGGGQPQHF. In DNA, the CDR3 is TGCGCCAGCAGCTTGGGCCCGAGCAGGGGACCAGGAGGAGGTCAGCCCCAGCATTTT.